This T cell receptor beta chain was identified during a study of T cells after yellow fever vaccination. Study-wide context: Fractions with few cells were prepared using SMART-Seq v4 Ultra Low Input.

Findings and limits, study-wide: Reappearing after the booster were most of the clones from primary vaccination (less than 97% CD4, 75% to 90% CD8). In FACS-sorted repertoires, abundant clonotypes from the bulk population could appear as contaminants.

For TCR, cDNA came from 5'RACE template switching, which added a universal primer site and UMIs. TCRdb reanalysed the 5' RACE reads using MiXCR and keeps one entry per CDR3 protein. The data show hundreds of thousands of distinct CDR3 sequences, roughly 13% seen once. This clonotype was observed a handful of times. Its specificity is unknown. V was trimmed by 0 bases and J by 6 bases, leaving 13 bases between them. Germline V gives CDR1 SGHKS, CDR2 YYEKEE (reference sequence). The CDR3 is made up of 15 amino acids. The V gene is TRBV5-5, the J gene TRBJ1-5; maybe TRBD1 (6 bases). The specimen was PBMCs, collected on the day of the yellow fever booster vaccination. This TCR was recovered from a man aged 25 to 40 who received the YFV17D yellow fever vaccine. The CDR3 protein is CASSLVTGFGQPQHF. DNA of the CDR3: TGTGCCAGCAGCTTGGTCACAGGGTTTGGTCAGCCCCAGCATTTT.